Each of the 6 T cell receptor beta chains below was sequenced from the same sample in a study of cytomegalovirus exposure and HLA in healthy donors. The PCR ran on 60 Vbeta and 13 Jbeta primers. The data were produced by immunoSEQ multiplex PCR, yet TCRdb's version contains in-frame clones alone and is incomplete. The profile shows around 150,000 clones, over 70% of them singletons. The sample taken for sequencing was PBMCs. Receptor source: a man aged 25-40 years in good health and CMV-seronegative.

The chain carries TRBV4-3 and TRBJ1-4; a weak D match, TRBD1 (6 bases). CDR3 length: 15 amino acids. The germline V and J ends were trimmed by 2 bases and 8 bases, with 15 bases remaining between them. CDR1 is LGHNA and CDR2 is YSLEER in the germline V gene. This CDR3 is CASSQRGQGWEKLFF. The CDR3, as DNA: TGCGCCAGCAGCCAAAGGGGCCAGGGGTGGGAAAAACTGTTTTTT.

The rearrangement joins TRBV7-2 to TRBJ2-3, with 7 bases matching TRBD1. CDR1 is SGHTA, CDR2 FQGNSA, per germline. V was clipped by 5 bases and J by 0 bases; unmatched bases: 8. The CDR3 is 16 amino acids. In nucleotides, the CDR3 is TGTGCCAGCAGCCAGGAATGGGACAGTAGCACAGATACGCAGTATTTT. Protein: CASSQEWDSSTDTQYF.

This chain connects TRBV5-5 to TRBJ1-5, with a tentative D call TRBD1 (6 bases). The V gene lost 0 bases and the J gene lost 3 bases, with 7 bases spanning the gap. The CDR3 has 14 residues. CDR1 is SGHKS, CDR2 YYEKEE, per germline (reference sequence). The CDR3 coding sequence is TGTGCCAGCAGCTTGGGGACAGCCAATCAGCCCCAGCATTTT. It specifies CASSLGTANQPQHF.

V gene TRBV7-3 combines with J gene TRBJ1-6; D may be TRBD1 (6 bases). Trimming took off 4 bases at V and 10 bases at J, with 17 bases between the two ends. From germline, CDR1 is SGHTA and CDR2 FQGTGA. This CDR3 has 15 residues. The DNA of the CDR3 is TGTGCCAGCAGCTACACAGGGAGCGGAGAGTCACCCCTCCACTTT. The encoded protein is CASSYTGSGESPLHF.

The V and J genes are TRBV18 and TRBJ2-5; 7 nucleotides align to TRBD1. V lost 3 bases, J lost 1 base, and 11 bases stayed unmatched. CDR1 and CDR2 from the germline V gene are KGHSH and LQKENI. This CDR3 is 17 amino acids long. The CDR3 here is CASSPRTGTAIQETQYF. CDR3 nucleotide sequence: TGTGCCAGCTCACCCCGGACTGGGACAGCTATCCAAGAGACCCAGTACTTC.

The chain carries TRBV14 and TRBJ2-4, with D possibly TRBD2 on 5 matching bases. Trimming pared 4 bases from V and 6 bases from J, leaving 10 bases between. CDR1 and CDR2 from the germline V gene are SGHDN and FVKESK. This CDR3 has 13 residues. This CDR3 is CASSRAGLNIQYF. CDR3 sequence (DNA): TGTGCCAGCAGCCGCGCTGGACTAAACATTCAGTACTTC.